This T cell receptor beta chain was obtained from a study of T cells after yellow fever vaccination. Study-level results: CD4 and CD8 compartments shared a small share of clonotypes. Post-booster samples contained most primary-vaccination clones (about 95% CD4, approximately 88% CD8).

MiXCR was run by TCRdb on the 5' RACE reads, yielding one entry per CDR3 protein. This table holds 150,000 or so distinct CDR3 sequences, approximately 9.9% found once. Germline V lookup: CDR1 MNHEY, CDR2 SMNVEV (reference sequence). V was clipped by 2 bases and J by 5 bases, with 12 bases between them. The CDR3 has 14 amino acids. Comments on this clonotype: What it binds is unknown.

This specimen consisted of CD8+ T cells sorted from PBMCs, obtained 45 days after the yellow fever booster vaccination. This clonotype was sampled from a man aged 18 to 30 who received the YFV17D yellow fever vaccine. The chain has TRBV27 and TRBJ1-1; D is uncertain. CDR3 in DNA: TGTGCCAGCAGTTTAAATCCTGGAGGGACTGAAGCTTTCTTT. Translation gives CASSLNPGGTEAFF.